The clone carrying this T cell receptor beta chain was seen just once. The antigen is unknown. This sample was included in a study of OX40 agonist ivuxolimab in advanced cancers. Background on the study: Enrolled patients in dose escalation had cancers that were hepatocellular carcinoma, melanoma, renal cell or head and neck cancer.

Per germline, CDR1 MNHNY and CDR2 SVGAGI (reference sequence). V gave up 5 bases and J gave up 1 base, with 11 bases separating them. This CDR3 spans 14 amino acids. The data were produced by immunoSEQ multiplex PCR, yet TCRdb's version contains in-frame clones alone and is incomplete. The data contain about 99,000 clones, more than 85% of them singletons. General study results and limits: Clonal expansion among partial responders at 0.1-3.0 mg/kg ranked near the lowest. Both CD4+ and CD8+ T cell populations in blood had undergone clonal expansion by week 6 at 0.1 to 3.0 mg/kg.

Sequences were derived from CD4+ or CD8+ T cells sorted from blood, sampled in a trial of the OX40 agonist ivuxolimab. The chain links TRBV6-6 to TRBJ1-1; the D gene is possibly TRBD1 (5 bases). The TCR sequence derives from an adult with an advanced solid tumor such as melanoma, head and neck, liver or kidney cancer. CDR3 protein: CASSTTAGNTEAFF. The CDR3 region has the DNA TGTGCCAGCAGTACGACAGCGGGGAACACTGAAGCTTTCTTT.